This T cell receptor (beta chain) was observed in a study of cytomegalovirus exposure and HLA in healthy donors (TCRdb year 2017). Study-level background: An earlier analysis of approximately 590 of the donors reported approximately 270 Gb of sequence data and around 120 million unique TCR beta sequences from about 200 million T cells. Roughly 300 gigabases of sequencing data and tens of millions of unique TCR sequences were included in an early release covering under 650 HLA-typed donors. Among the roughly 390 genotyped donors, roughly 80% belonged to the genetic ancestry cluster associated with self-reported Caucasian donors. The study aimed to test whether signatures of past pathogen exposure could be identified by cataloging public T cell receptors. The study used immunosequencing to profile the T cell repertoires of approximately 640 subjects and linked those repertoires to cytomegalovirus serostatus. Along with the roughly 700-subject first cohort, a separate validation cohort of over a hundred different subjects was used. To predict cytomegalovirus infection status, the study combined high-throughput TCR immunosequencing, statistical association of individual TCRs with disease status, and machine learning. In a later analysis, previously published TCR beta repertoires from hundreds of donors were re-analyzed and high-resolution HLA genotyping was added so that TCR occurrence patterns could be studied. The later analysis used no new phenotypic data to find candidate immune exposures, relying instead on TCR beta sequences and their occurrence across donors. An earlier analysis of about 620 of the donors applied high-throughput TCR beta sequencing to assess whether each TCR beta V gene segment acted as functional or pseudogenic. Donor age, sex, ethnicity and CMV serostatus were compiled together with the repertoire data. A later genetic analysis took genome-wide SNP genotypes for 398 of the 666 donors and used that subset as a discovery cohort. Every repertoire in the discovery cohort had been generated on one and the same sequencing platform. HLA typing included class I and class II loci at four-digit resolution. The number of typed donors differed by locus: roughly 629-640 for A, B, C, DRB1 and DQB1; 500 to 550 for DQA1; 600 to 610 for DPA1; and some 430 for DPB1. Several DR-DQ haplotypes were handled as single units for association and clustering, since linkage in the cohort was strong. On average, roughly 200,000 unique TCR beta nucleotide sequences were sequenced per donor among some 430 genotyped donors of the cohort, with roughly 18% of those sequences being non-productive. Points the paper makes about the study in general: Three of the identified cytomegalovirus-associated TCR beta chains were confirmed in vitro to be specific for cytomegalovirus antigens. In a later analysis, the rate of TCR association differed among HLA loci, with DRB1 alleles having the most associated TCRs and HLA-C alleles having the fewest. The presence/absence analyses assumed that sequencing depth was roughly uniform across donors, and that assumption may not be true. For the cohort, immune exposure information was limited to CMV serostatus. In a later analysis, 15,000 to 20,000 TCR beta sequences were associated with specific HLA alleles at a false discovery rate of 0.05. In a later analysis, several top co-occurrence clusters were reported to appear linked to parvovirus B19, influenza, CMV and Epstein-Barr virus. A further reported finding was that TCR beta sequences accurately predicted the HLA-A and HLA-B alleles for most subjects in the first cohort. Across donors, most TCR sequences were observed very rarely, whereas some public TCRs were present in many individuals. It was suggested by the authors that the approach could potentially be generalized to other disease states and immunological phenotypes. The earlier analysis of approximately 540 of the donors excluded roughly 16 rarely observed V segments, including chromosome 9 orphons, because counts were too low. In a later analysis, most CMV-associated TCR beta chains were found to appear HLA-restricted, with HLA associations seemingly driven largely by CMV exposure. Compared with the roughly 670-donor mean, donors in an Asian-associated ancestry cluster had fewer N-insertions in productive TCRs, according to a later genetic analysis. The cohort was sequenced for TCR beta chains only, and without alpha or paired-chain data the features that could be detected were limited. Because some donors lacked HLA typing at each locus, the association tests relied only on the typed subset. When HLA alleles, especially DR and DQ, strongly co-occurred, TCR associations were difficult to assign to individual alleles. The 87-base-pair reads could not distinguish some IMGT-functional V segments, including TRBV6-2 and TRBV6-3, so those segments were excluded. The study gave a list of about 150 TCR beta chains associated with cytomegalovirus. A cluster of highly shared sequence variants was judged likely to be a technical artifact of the sequencing pipeline. In both the original and validation cohorts, the classifier was reported to diagnose cytomegalovirus status with high specificity and sensitivity. A later analysis found that HLA-associated TCR beta chains were more clonally expanded and had lower generation probabilities than equally common non-associated chains. V-gene and J-gene trimming of TCR beta chains was associated with a missense DCLRE1C variant in a later genetic analysis, and the association was replicated in an independent cohort. Linkage disequilibrium might explain the correlated functional status among segregating V segments, but an unknown experimental factor could not be excluded. An earlier analysis of approximately 540 of the donors showed that most TCR beta V segments appeared in productive rearrangements either about 87% or about 30% of the time, which broadly matched IMGT annotations.

The CDR3 covers 12 residues, taking in both the cysteine and the phenylalanine. CDR3 DNA is the only sequence kept; it has 36 bases, read in frame from the first base. V and J lose 3 bases and 10 bases, and a span of 13 bases separates them. Based on the germline V gene (reference sequence), the CDR1 and CDR2 sequences are GTSNPN and SVGIG. About this clone itself: This receptor's antigen is unknown. The input lacks base qualities; no much larger clone sits a single base away.

Library creation used the immunoSEQ multiplex PCR assay. A mixture of 60 forward primers for TCR Vbeta segments and 13 reverse primers for TCR Jbeta segments was used in the multiplex PCR. The CDR3 region of rearranged TCR beta genes was amplified from genomic DNA with a multiplex PCR assay. The amplified TCR beta libraries were sequenced on the Illumina HiSeq System as 87-base-pair reads. The paper's data handling went like this. A later analysis counted some 74 million unique TCR beta chains across the 666 repertoires, and some 11 million of these chains were shared by at least two donors. Raw reads were error-corrected and collapsed into unique sequences with a nearest-neighbor algorithm that merged closely related sequences to remove PCR and sequencing errors. Alignment of CDR3 sequences to IMGT reference sequences was used to assign V, D and J gene segments. Each retained sequence needed at least a six-nucleotide match to both a V gene segment and a J gene segment. Rearrangements were called productive when the CDR3 lacked stop codons and stayed in frame with V and J; all others were non-productive. CDR3 was defined by IMGT convention, running from the second conserved V-encoded cysteine to the conserved J-encoded phenylalanine. The earlier analysis of about 570 of the donors excluded any sequence lacking an unambiguous match to a single V gene segment. In an earlier analysis of some 590 of the donors, V segments were called functional above 56.7% productive rearrangements and were called segregating when the between-donor standard deviation exceeded 5%. A statistical classification framework was built to diagnose cytomegalovirus status from the catalog of TCR beta chain sequences. A later analysis assigned V and J genes by comparing TCR nucleotide sequences with IMGT/GENE-DB human TR gene sequences. A later analysis assigned CDR3 sequences and most-parsimonious VDJ recombination scenarios with the TCRdist pipeline. In a later analysis, each TCR beta chain was defined by its CDR3 amino acid sequence together with its V-gene family, and reads lacking a unique V-gene family were excluded. A later analysis removed 592 highly shared, low-generation-probability nucleotide sequences to deal with suspected cross-contamination and a sequencing artifact. For each public chain, a later analysis derived a clonal expansion index from normalized ranks of inferred template counts within each repertoire. Generation probabilities in a later analysis came from a VDJ recombination model fitted to out-of-frame rearrangements, and those results were checked against IGoR. In a later analysis, TCR-TCR, TCR-HLA and TCR-CMV co-occurrence was scored with hypergeometric tests, and a repertoire-size bias correction was applied to TCR pairs. A later analysis estimated false discovery rates by permuting HLA or CMV assignments 20 times. In a later analysis, co-occurring TCRs were grouped with DBSCAN, and TCRdist sequence similarity was added when clustering was performed within HLA-allele-positive subsets. For co-occurrence clustering, repertoires with fewer than 30,000 or more than 120,000 public chains were excluded, along with roughly 5 repertoires with anomalous nucleotide sharing. TCRdb retrieved this table from immuneACCESS and kept in-frame rearrangements only. Not all clones are present; in checked studies, unresolved V genes account for under half, and no reason is known for the remainder. V and J calls and clone size are copied from that table; D and trimming were computed from the DNA. This sample comprises roughly 100,000 clones, more than 55% of them detected only once. The leading ten clones occupy around a fifth of the sample.

The cohort was made up of 666 healthy bone marrow donors. At the time of sampling, all cohort members were nominally healthy, though unrecorded immune exposures were likely present. The donor tested CMV seropositive and was one of the 289 seropositive cohort members. Each donor provided a peripheral blood sample, and peripheral blood mononuclear cells were used for TCR beta sequencing. The Qiagen DNeasy Blood Extraction Kit was used to extract genomic DNA from the blood cell samples. Sequenced: PBMCs. The receptor chain draws on TRBV30 and TRBJ2-1, and possibly TRBD2, on 6 matching bases. This clonotype was sampled from a woman aged 50 to 60 in good health and CMV-seropositive. The CDR3 here reads CAWSPSRGEQFF. The bases are TGTGCCTGGAGCCCGTCCCGGGGGGAGCAGTTCTTC.